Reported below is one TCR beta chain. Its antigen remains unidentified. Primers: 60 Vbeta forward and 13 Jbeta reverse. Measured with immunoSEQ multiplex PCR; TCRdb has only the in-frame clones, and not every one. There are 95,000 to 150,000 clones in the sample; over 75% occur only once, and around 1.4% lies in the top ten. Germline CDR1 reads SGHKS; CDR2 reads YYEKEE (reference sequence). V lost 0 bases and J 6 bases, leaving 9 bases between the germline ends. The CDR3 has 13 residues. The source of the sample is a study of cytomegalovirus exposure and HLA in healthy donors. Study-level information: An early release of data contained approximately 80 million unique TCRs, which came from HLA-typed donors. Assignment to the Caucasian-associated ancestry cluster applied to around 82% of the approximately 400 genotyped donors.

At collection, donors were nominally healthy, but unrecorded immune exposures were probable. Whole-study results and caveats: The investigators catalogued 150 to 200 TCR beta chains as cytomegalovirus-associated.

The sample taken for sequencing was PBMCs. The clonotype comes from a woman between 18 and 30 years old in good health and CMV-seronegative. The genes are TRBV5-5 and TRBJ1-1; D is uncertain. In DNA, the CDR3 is TGTGCCAGCAGCTTGGGTCGGTCGCCTGAAGCTTTCTTT. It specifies CASSLGRSPEAFF.